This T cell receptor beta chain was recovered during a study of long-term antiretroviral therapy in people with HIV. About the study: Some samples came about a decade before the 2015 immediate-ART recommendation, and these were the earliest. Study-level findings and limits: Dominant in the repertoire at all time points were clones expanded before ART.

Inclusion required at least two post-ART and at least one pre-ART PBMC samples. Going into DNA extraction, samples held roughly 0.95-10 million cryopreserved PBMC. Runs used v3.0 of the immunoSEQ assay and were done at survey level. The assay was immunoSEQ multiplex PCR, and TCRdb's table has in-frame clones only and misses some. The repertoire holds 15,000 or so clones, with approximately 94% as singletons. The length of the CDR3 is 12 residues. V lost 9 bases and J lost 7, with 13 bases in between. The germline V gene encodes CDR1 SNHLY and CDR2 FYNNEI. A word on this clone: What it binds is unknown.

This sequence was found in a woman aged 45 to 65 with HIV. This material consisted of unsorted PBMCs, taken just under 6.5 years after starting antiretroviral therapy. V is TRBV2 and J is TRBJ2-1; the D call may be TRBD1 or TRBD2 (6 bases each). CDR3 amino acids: CASPGGRNEQFF. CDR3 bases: TGTGCCAGTCCTGGGGGGCGGAATGAGCAGTTCTTC.